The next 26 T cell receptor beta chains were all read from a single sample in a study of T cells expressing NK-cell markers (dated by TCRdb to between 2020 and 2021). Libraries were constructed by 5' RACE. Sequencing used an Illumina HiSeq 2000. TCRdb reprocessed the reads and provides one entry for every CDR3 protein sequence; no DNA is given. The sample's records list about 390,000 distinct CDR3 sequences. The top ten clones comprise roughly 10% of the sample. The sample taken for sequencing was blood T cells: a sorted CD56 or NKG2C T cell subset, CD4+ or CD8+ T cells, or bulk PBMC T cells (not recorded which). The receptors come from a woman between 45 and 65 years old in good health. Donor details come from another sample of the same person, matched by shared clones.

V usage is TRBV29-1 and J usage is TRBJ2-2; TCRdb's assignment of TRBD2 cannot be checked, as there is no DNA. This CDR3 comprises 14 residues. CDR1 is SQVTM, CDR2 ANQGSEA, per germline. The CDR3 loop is CSVEGRRGNGELFF.

The CDR3: CSARAGNSNTGELFF. This chain connects TRBV20-1 to TRBJ2-2; the TCRdb call, TRBD1, lacks DNA for checking. CDR1 DFQATT and CDR2 SNEGSKA come from the germline V gene (reference sequence). This CDR3 has 15 residues.

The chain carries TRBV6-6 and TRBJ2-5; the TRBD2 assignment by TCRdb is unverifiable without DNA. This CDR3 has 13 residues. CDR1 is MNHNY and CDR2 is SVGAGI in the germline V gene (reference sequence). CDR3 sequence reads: CASSLPPEETQYF.

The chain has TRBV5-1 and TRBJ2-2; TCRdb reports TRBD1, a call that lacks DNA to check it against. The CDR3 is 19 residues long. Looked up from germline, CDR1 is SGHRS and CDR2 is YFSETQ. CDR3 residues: CASSWNPGQGARRSGELFF.

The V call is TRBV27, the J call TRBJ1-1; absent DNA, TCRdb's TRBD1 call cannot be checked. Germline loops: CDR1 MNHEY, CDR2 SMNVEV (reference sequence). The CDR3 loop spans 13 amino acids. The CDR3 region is CASSHLGGTEAFF.

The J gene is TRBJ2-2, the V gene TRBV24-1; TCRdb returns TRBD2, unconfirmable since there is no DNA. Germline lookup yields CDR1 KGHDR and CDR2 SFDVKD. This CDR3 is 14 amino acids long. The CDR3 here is CATCSGRSAGELFF.

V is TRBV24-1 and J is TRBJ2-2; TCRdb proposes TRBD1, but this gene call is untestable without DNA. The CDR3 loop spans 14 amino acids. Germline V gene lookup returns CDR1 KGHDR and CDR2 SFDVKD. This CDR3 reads CATSGQGRTGELFF.

CDR3 protein: CASSVDPSGVYNEQFF. This chain uses TRBV9 with TRBJ2-1; there is no DNA to check the TCRdb D call of TRBD2. The length of the CDR3 is 16 residues. CDR1 and CDR2 (germline): SGDLS, YYNGEE.

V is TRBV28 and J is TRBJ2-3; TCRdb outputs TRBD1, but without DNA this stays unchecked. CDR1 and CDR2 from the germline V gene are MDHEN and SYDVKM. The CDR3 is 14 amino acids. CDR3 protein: CASSFGTGTDTQYF.

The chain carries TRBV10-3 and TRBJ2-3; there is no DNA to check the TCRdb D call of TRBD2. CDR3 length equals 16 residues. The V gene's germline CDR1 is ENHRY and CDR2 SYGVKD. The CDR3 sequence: CAISGGLAGATDTQYF.

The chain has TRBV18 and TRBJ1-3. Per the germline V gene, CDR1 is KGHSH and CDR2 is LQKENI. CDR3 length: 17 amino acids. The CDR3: CASSPLAAASSGNTIYF.

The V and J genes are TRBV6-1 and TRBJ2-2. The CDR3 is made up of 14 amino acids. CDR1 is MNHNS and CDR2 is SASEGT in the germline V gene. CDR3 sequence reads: CASSEAVVTGELFF.

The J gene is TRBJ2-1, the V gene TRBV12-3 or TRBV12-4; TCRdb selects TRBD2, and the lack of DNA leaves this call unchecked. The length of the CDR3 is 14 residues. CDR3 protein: CASSRTSGRREQFF.

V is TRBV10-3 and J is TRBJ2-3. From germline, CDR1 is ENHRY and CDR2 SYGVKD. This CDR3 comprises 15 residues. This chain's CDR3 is CAISESLMHADTQYF.

The CDR3: CASSAAGGPYEQFF. The gene calls are TRBV14 and TRBJ2-1; the TCRdb D gene call, TRBD2, has no DNA to confirm it. The CDR3 spans 14 residues. CDR1 is SGHDN and CDR2 is FVKESK in the germline V gene.

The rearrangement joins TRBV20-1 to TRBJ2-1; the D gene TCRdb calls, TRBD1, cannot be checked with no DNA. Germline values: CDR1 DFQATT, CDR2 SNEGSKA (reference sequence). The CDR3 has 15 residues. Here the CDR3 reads CSAGSDGTVHNEQFF.

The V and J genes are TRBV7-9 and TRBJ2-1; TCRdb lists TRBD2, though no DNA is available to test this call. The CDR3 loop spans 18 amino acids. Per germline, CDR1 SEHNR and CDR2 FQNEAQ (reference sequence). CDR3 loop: CASRGASRTQGSYNEQFF.

The CDR3 sequence: CASSEGPYSPEADNEQFF. V gene TRBV25-1 combines with J gene TRBJ2-1; checking the TCRdb D call of TRBD2 is not possible without DNA. The CDR3 has 18 residues. Germline V gene sequence: CDR1 MGHDK, CDR2 SYGVNS.

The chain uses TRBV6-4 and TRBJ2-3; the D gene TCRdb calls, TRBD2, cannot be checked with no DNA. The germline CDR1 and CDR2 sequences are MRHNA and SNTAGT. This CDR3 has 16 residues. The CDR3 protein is CASSVTSGIFTDTQYF.

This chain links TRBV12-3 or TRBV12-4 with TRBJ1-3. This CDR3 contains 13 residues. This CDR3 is CANSFVGGNTIYF.

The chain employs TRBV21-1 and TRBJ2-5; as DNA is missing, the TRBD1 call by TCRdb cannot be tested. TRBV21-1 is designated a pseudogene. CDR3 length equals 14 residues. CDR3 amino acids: CASSKGRDWETQYF.

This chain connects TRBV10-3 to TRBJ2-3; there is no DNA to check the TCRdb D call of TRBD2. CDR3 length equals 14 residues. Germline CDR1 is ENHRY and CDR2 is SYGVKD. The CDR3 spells CAISRGDSGKTQYF.

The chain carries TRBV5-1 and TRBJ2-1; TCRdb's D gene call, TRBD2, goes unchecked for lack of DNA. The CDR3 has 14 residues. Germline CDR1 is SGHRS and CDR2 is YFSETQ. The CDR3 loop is CASGSSAIGDEQFF. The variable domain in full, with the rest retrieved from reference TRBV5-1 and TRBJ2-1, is KAGVTQTPRYLIKTRGQQVTLSCSPISGHRSVSWYQQTPGQGLQFLFEYFSETQRNKGNFPGRFSGRQFSNSRSEMNVSTLELGDSALYLCASGSSAIGDEQFFGPGTRLTVL.

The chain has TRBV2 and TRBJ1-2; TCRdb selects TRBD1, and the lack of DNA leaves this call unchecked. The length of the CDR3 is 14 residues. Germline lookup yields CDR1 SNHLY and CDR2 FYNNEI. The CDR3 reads CASRGTNAFYGYTF.

CDR3 region: CSATGQGREGYTF. The chain employs TRBV20-1 and TRBJ1-2; TCRdb picks TRBD1, but there is no DNA to check that call. The CDR3 has 13 residues. CDR1 is DFQATT and CDR2 is SNEGSKA in the germline V gene (reference sequence).

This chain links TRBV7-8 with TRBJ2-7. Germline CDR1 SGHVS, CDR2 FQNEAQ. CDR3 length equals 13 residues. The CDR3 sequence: CASSFDRAYEQYF.